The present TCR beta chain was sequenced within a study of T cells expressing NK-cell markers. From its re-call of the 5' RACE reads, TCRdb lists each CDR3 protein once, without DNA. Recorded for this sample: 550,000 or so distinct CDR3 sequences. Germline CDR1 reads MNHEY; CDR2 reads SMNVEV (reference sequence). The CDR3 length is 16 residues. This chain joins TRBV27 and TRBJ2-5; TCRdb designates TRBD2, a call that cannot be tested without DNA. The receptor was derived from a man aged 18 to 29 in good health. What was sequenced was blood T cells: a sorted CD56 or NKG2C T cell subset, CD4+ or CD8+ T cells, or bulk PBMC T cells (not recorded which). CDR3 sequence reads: CASGSWTSGTQETQYF.